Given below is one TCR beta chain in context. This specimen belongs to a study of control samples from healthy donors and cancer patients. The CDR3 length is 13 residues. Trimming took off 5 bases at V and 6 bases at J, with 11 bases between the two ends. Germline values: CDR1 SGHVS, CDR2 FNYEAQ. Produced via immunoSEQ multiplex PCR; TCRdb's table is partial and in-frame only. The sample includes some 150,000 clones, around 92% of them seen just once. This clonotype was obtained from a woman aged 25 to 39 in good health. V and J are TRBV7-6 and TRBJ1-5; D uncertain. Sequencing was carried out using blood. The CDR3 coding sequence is TGTGCCAGCAGCGGCAGCCCGGGTCAGCCCCAGCATTTT. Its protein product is CASSGSPGQPQHF.